A selection of T cell receptor beta chains follows, all from one sample in a study of type 1 regulatory T cells. TCRdb independently ran MiXCR on the reads; one entry per CDR3 protein. Here the sample spans about 100,000 distinct CDR3 sequences, around a third being singletons. The material sequenced was CD4+ T cells, either the whole sample or a sorted fraction (not recorded which). These receptors were taken from a human donor in good health. The CDR3 runs from the conserved cysteine through the conserved F or W. The D gene is left open where the match is weak. Rows give clone size only sometimes, using once, few, many, or a class for an expanded clone.

j_call,v_call,clone_size,d_call,cdr3_aa,cdr3_nt
TRBJ2-1,TRBV18,.,TRBD1,CASSTDRNNEQFF,TGTGCCAGCTCAACGGACAGGAACAATGAGCAGTTCTTC
TRBJ2-7,TRBV7-2,few,.,CASSSRGADLGEQYF,TGTGCCAGCAGCTCCCGTGGGGCAGATCTGGGGGAGCAGTACTTC
TRBJ2-7,TRBV5-1,.,.,CASSLMGTYEQYF,TGCGCCAGCAGCTTAATGGGTACCTACGAGCAGTACTTC
TRBJ2-2,TRBV5-1,few,.,CASRVLLADGELFF,TGCGCCAGCAGGGTTCTACTAGCAGACGGGGAGCTGTTTTTT
TRBJ2-4,TRBV19,.,TRBD1,CASSPQDRGAKNIQYF,TGTGCCAGTAGTCCCCAGGACAGGGGGGCCAAAAACATTCAGTACTTC
TRBJ2-1,TRBV20-1,.,.,CSARDTRLPNNEQFF,TGCAGTGCTAGAGATACGCGACTACCCAACAATGAGCAGTTCTTC
TRBJ2-6,TRBV19,few,.,CASSMGPAVSGANVLTF,TGTGCCAGTAGTATGGGTCCGGCGGTCTCTGGGGCCAACGTCCTGACTTTC
TRBJ1-5,TRBV19,.,.,CASSAGGPQHF,TGTGCCAGTTCGGCTGGGGGGCCCCAGCATTTT
TRBJ2-7,TRBV25-1,few,.,CASSVTASYEQYF,TGTGCCAGCAGTGTAACTGCCTCCTACGAGCAGTACTTC
TRBJ2-3,TRBV9,few,TRBD2,CASSGGSGSSADTQYF,TGTGCCAGCAGCGGCGGTAGCGGGAGTAGCGCAGATACGCAGTATTTT
TRBJ2-3,TRBV20-1,.,.,CSAIRAAGTQYF,TGCAGTGCTATCCGGGCTGCGGGTACGCAGTATTTT
TRBJ2-2,TRBV10-3,many,.,CAIKEGGTNTGELFF,TGTGCCATCAAGGAGGGGGGGACGAACACCGGGGAGCTGTTTTTT
TRBJ2-7,TRBV5-1,few,.,CASSLTGVPKNYEQYF,TGCGCCAGCAGCTTGACGGGAGTTCCCAAAAACTACGAGCAGTACTTC